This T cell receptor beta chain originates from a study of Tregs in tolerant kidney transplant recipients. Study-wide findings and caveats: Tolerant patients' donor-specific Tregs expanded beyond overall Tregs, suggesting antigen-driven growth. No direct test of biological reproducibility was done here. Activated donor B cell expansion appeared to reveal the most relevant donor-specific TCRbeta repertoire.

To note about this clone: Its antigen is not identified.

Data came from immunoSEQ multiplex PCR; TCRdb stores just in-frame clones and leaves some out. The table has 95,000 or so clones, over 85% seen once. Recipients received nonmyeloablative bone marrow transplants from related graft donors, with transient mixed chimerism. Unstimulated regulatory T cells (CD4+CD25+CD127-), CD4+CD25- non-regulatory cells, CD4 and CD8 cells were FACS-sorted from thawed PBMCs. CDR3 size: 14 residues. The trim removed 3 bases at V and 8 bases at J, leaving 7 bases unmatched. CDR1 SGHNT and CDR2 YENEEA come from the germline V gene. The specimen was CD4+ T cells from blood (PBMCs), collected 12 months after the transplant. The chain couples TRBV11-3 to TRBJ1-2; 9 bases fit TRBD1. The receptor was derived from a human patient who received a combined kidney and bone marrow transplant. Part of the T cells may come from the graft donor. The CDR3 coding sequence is TGTGCCAGCAGCTTCGCTCAGACAGGGGGAGGCTACACCTTC. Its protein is CASSFAQTGGGYTF.